Listed below are T cell receptor beta chains from one sample, sequenced in a study of T-cell memory formation after mild COVID-19. TCRdb fed the 5' RACE reads into MiXCR, producing one record per CDR3 protein. The table lists fewer than 250,000 distinct CDR3 sequences, around 27% of them singletons. The specimen was PBMCs or a T cell subset sorted from them (not recorded which). Receptors originate from an adult woman who had mild COVID-19 (a few samples of this study predate the infection). Cell type and time point are not known. The CDR3 runs from the conserved cysteine through the conserved F or W. Each record gives: clone size, V gene, CDR3 protein. The size field is filled for only some rows; it gives once, few, many or a size class.

>NA|TRBV24-1
CATSDSDRDKSQPQHF
>few|TRBV6-2/TRBV6-3
CASSRQGRSNQPQHF
>once|TRBV12-3/TRBV12-4
CASSFSLGGNEQFF
>few|TRBV7-2
CASSRDSTGELFF
>NA|TRBV6-1
CASADSLHQPQHF
>NA|TRBV4-2
CASSQDRGREAFF
>few|TRBV7-9
CASSLWGTSGTYYNEQFF
>few|TRBV3-1
CASNKAGNTGELFF
>few|TRBV7-8
CASSARAPLRLYNEQFF
>NA|TRBV5-6
CASSFKDSSYEQYF